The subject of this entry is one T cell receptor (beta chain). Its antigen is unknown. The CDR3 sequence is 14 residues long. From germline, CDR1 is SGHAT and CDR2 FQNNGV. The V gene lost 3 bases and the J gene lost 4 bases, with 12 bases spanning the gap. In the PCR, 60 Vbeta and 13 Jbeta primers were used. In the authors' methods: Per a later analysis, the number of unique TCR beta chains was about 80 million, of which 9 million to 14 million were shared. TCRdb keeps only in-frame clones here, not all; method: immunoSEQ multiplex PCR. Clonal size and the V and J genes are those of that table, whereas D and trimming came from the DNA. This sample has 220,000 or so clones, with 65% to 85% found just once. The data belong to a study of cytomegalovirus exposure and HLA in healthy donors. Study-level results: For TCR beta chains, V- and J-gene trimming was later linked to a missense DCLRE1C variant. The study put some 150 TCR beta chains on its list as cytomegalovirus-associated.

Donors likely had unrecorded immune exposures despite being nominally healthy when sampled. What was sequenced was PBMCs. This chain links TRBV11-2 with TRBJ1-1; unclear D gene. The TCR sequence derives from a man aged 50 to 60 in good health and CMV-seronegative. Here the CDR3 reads CASSLTTIGTEAFF. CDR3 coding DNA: TGTGCCAGCAGCTTGACAACGATCGGCACTGAAGCTTTCTTT.